The 32 T cell receptor beta chains below all came from one sample that was sequenced in a study of cytotoxic CD8 clonotypes in ibrutinib-treated CLL. Only in-frame clones appear in the TCRdb table, and some are missing; sequencing was by immunoSEQ multiplex PCR. The sample yields around 150,000 clones, 81% seen once. The sample consisted of PBMCs, taken after 12 months of ibrutinib treatment. Receptors originate from a human donor with chronic lymphocytic leukemia.

This chain connects TRBV5-4 to TRBJ1-2; D is perhaps TRBD1 (6 bases). CDR3 length: 15 residues. Germline CDR1 and CDR2: SGHNT and YYREEE (reference sequence). V was clipped by 0 bases and J by 2 bases, with 11 bases between them. The CDR3 nucleotides are TGTGCCAGCAGCTTGGGAGGGGGTCAAAACTATGGCTACACCTTC. Translating gives CASSLGGGQNYGYTF.

Only one count was recorded for this clone. The V and J genes are TRBV28 and TRBJ1-4, with D possibly TRBD1 on 6 matching bases. The CDR3 runs to 14 residues. Germline assignment: CDR1 MDHEN and CDR2 SYDVKM. Trimming removed 1 base at V and 6 bases at J, with 9 bases between. The CDR3 sequence: CASSLYPGDEKLFF. DNA for the CDR3: TGTGCCAGCAGTTTATACCCAGGGGATGAAAAACTGTTTTTT. Combining the CDR3 with reference TRBV28 and TRBJ1-4 gives the whole variable domain DVKVTQSSRYLVKRTGEKVFLECVQDMDHENMFWYRQDPGLGLRLIYFSYDVKMKEKGDIPEGYSVSREKKERFSLILESASTNQTSMYLCASSLYPGDEKLFFGSGTQLSVL.

Note on this clone: The junction shows a germline mismatch at one end, possibly a read error. The CDR3 region has the DNA TGCGCCAGCAGCTTGGGGGACAGGGGTCCAAATGAGAAACTGTTTTTT. This encodes CASSLGDRGPNEKLFF. This chain uses TRBV5-1 with TRBJ1-4; 10 bases match TRBD1. Looked up from germline, CDR1 is SGHRS and CDR2 is YFSETQ. The CDR3 has 16 amino acids.

In its sample, this clone was seen a few times. This CDR3 is also generated by other DNA sequences in the sample. In nucleotides, the CDR3 is TGTGCCTGGAGTAAAAAGGGACAGGGGACCGGGGAGCTGTTTTTT. Its translation is CAWSKKGQGTGELFF. The chain recombines TRBV30 with TRBJ2-2; 10 nucleotides match TRBD1. In germline, CDR1 is GTSNPN, CDR2 SVGIG (reference sequence). V was pared by 2 bases and J by 5 bases, with 5 bases of the junction left unmatched. The CDR3 loop spans 15 amino acids.

This rearrangement joins TRBV7-2 to TRBJ1-4; no clear D. Trimming took off 5 bases at V and 3 bases at J, with 10 bases between the two ends. Germline CDR1 reads SGHTA; CDR2 reads FQGNSA. This CDR3 spans 14 amino acids. In DNA form, the CDR3 reads TGTGCCAGCAGCGCCGGACTGGCTAATGAAAAACTGTTTTTT. It codes for CASSAGLANEKLFF.

The chain is built from TRBV28 and TRBJ1-5, with D perhaps matching TRBD1 (6 bases). V shed 2 bases and J shed 3 bases, with 8 bases lying between them. The CDR3 spans 14 residues. Germline V gene lookup returns CDR1 MDHEN and CDR2 SYDVKM. CDR3 residues: CASSLQGLNQPQHF. In DNA, the CDR3 is TGTGCCAGCAGTTTACAGGGGCTCAATCAGCCCCAGCATTTT.

Only a few counts were recorded for this clone. The V and J genes are TRBV28 and TRBJ2-6, with D uncertain. The V and J ends lost 7 bases and 0 bases respectively, with 10 bases between them. CDR3 length equals 15 residues. Germline values: CDR1 MDHEN, CDR2 SYDVKM. CDR3 region: CASTKSVSGANVLTF. CDR3 DNA sequence: TGTGCCAGCACCAAAAGCGTCTCTGGGGCCAACGTCCTGACTTTC. The full variable domain, its missing parts supplied by reference TRBV28 and TRBJ2-6, is DVKVTQSSRYLVKRTGEKVFLECVQDMDHENMFWYRQDPGLGLRLIYFSYDVKMKEKGDIPEGYSVSREKKERFSLILESASTNQTSMYLCASTKSVSGANVLTFGAGSRLTVL.

This clone occurred once. The CDR3 sequence is CASSPPGLHNEKLFF. DNA for the CDR3: TGTGCCAGCAGCCCGCCGGGACTGCACAATGAAAAACTGTTTTTT. The rearrangement joins TRBV5-8 to TRBJ1-4; tentative D call: TRBD1 (5 bases). V gave up 4 bases and J gave up 5 bases, with 15 bases separating them. Germline CDR1 reads SGHTS; CDR2 reads YDEGEE. This CDR3 is 15 amino acids long.

The chain carries TRBV19 and TRBJ2-7; 12 positions agree with TRBD1. V gave up 7 bases and J gave up 7 bases; unmatched junction bases: 8. Germline V gene lookup returns CDR1 LNHDA and CDR2 SQIVND (reference sequence). CDR3 length equals 14 residues. The CDR3 is CASKPGQGAGEQYF. The CDR3 DNA follows: TGTGCCAGTAAACCGGGACAGGGGGCCGGAGAGCAGTACTTC.

The chain uses TRBV28 and TRBJ1-2; 7 bases agree with TRBD1. This CDR3 comprises 15 residues. With V trimmed by 3 bases and J by 4 bases, 8 bases remained unmatched. Germline values: CDR1 MDHEN, CDR2 SYDVKM. The CDR3 is CASSFSDRTLYGYTF. The CDR3 DNA follows: TGTGCCAGCAGTTTTTCGGACAGGACCCTCTATGGCTACACCTTC.

V is TRBV6-5 and J is TRBJ1-2; D ambiguous. Trimming shortened V by 6 bases and J by 1 base, and 12 bases separated the two germline ends. Germline assignment: CDR1 MNHEY and CDR2 SVGAGI. The CDR3 length is 14 residues. The chain's CDR3 is CASRSDGRNYGYTF. CDR3 bases: TGTGCCAGCAGGTCGGACGGACGTAACTATGGCTACACCTTC.

This clone was counted between two and nine times. V usage is TRBV5-1 and J usage is TRBJ2-7, with 7 bases matching TRBD1. Trimming took 1 base from V and 0 from J; bases not matched to a gene: 4. Germline CDR1 reads SGHRS; CDR2 reads YFSETQ. This CDR3 comprises 15 residues. The DNA of the CDR3 is TGCGCCAGCAGCTTGTCAGGGGGATACTCCTACGAGCAGTACTTC. It specifies CASSLSGGYSYEQYF.

This chain uses TRBV19 with TRBJ1-2, with D possibly being TRBD1 (6 bases). CDR1 is LNHDA and CDR2 is SQIVND in the germline V gene (reference sequence). The length of the CDR3 is 15 residues. Trimming stripped 9 bases from V and 4 bases from J, with 21 bases between. CDR3 sequence: CASHLTRSRGYGYTF. The CDR3 nucleotides are TGTGCCAGCCACCTCACCCGGAGCAGGGGCTATGGCTACACCTTC.

V gene TRBV7-2 combines with J gene TRBJ2-7; D is possibly TRBD1 (6 bases). CDR1 and CDR2 (germline): SGHTA, FQGNSA. V was shortened by 6 bases and J by 6 bases, with 21 bases between the two germline ends. This CDR3 has 15 residues. Written as DNA, the CDR3 is TGTGCCAGCAGTCCGCCGGGACAAGCCCGTCGCGAGCAGTACTTC. This codes for CASSPPGQARREQYF.

The chain uses TRBV4-1 and TRBJ1-2, with D possibly TRBD1 on 5 matching bases. V dropped 8 bases and J dropped 2 bases, with 18 bases sitting between them. The CDR3 contains 15 residues. Germline lookup yields CDR1 MGHRA and CDR2 YSYEKL. The CDR3 spells CASLRSAGSNYGYTF. In nucleotides, the CDR3 is TGCGCCAGCTTAAGATCGGCAGGGAGCAACTATGGCTACACCTTC.

CDR3 amino acids: CASRPSGRAGDTQYF. In nucleotides, the CDR3 is TGTGCCAGCAGACCTAGCGGGAGGGCAGGTGATACGCAGTATTTT. J is TRBJ2-3 and V is TRBV5-4; 12 positions agree with TRBD2. Germline-derived CDR1 and CDR2 are SGHNT and YYREEE (reference sequence). V gave up 5 bases and J gave up 6 bases; unmatched junction bases: 7. The CDR3 spans 15 residues.

The rearrangement links TRBV5-8 to TRBJ2-1; no firm D call. The CDR3 runs to 10 residues. CDR1 and CDR2 from the germline V gene are SGHTS and YDEGEE. V shed 5 bases and J shed 7 bases, with 4 bases lying between them. CDR3 sequence (DNA): TGTGCCAGCAGGCTTAATGAGCAGTTCTTC. Protein: CASRLNEQFF. Full variable domain (missing parts from reference TRBV5-8 and TRBJ2-1): EAGVTQSPTHLIKTRGQQATLRCSPISGHTSVYWYQQALGLGLQFLLWYDEGEERNRGNFPPRFSGRQFPNYSSELNVNALELEDSALYLCASRLNEQFFGPGTRLTVL.

The rearrangement uses TRBV7-9 and TRBJ2-3, with D perhaps TRBD2 (5 bases). The CDR3 consists of 15 residues. The V end lost 1 base, the J end lost 1 base, and 9 bases lay between the germline ends. CDR1 is SEHNR and CDR2 is FQNEAQ in the germline V gene (reference sequence). In DNA form, the CDR3 reads TGTGCCAGCAGCTTAGGAGGAGGCCGCACAGATACGCAGTATTTT. Translation: CASSLGGGRTDTQYF.

The CDR3 protein is CASSSYRVGETQYF. Here the CDR3 DNA reads TGCGCCAGCAGCTCCTACCGGGTGGGAGAGACCCAGTACTTC. The chain recombines TRBV5-1 with TRBJ2-5; D gene uncertain. V lost 3 bases and J 4 bases, leaving 13 bases between the germline ends. Germline loops: CDR1 SGHRS, CDR2 YFSETQ. The length of the CDR3 is 14 residues.

This sequence joins TRBV10-3 and TRBJ1-3; tentative D call: TRBD1 (5 bases). The germline CDR1 and CDR2 sequences are ENHRY and SYGVKD. This CDR3 spans 12 amino acids. The V and J ends lost 11 bases and 1 base respectively, with 9 bases between them. The CDR3 DNA reads TGTGCCGCGCAGGGTTCTGGAAACACCATATATTTT. Its translation: CAAQGSGNTIYF.

This chain connects TRBV28 to TRBJ2-2; a possible D gene is TRBD2 (6 bases). Trimming removed 8 bases at V and 6 bases at J, with 13 bases between. Germline V lookup: CDR1 MDHEN, CDR2 SYDVKM. This CDR3 comprises 13 residues. Here the CDR3 DNA reads TGTGCCAGCCTCCCAGGCGGGGCCGGGGAGCTGTTTTTT. Translated: CASLPGGAGELFF.

As to this clone: Other DNA sequences of this sample code for an identical CDR3. The chain is built from TRBV7-2 and TRBJ1-3, with a tentative D call TRBD1 (6 bases). The length of the CDR3 is 16 residues. Looked up from germline, CDR1 is SGHTA and CDR2 is FQGNSA. The V end lost 1 base, the J end lost 4 bases, and 14 bases lay between the germline ends. The CDR3 region has the DNA TGTGCCAGCAGCTTAGGGGGGCCCCCTTCCGGAAACACCATATATTTT. This sequence encodes CASSLGGPPSGNTIYF.

The chain recombines TRBV6-1 with TRBJ2-7; 8 bases match TRBD2. The CDR3 contains 13 residues. Germline CDR1 and CDR2: MNHNS and SASEGT. V lost 11 bases to trimming and J lost 3 bases; unmatched junction nucleotides: 9. CDR3 residues: CAATPGGLYEQYF. As DNA, the CDR3 is TGTGCCGCCACCCCGGGGGGGCTCTACGAGCAGTACTTC.

The chain uses TRBV7-6 and TRBJ2-6, with D unresolved. There are 13 residues in the CDR3. CDR1 and CDR2 from the germline V gene are SGHVS and FNYEAQ. The V and J ends lost 5 bases and 1 base respectively, with 3 bases between them. CDR3: CASSPSGANVLTF. The CDR3 DNA reads as TGTGCCAGCAGCCCTTCTGGGGCCAACGTCCTGACTTTC.

Only one count was recorded for this clone. This rearrangement joins TRBV18 to TRBJ2-1, with 8 bases fitting TRBD2. CDR1 and CDR2 from the germline V gene are KGHSH and LQKENI. This CDR3 is 15 amino acids long. V shed 6 bases, J shed 9 bases, and the junction held 13 bases outside the gene matches. The CDR3 loop is CASSLSGLVDAEQFF. CDR3 coding DNA: TGTGCCAGCTCCCTCTCGGGACTAGTGGATGCTGAGCAGTTCTTC.

The chain couples TRBV7-3 to TRBJ2-1; the D is unclear. The germline CDR1 and CDR2 sequences are SGHTA and FQGTGA. There are 14 residues in the CDR3. Trimming pared 5 bases from V and 5 bases from J, leaving 13 bases between. The CDR3 bases are TGTGCCAGCAGCCCTCCTCCTGACCACAATGAGCAGTTCTTC. This sequence encodes CASSPPPDHNEQFF.

In this sample, this clone turned up once. The chain recombines TRBV19 with TRBJ2-1; possibly TRBD2 for D (5 bases). Germline V gene data show CDR1 as LNHDA and CDR2 as SQIVND (reference sequence). The CDR3 totals 11 residues. V was pared by 7 bases and J by 6 bases, with 7 bases between. CDR3 sequence: CASTTTNEQFF. The CDR3 bases are TGTGCCAGTACGACTACCAATGAGCAGTTCTTC.

The chain is built from TRBV29-1 and TRBJ1-2, with 9 bases fitting TRBD1. The CDR3 is 14 amino acids. V gave up 6 bases and J gave up 7 bases; unmatched junction bases: 12. Germline-derived CDR1 and CDR2 are SQVTM and ANQGSEA. CDR3 nucleotides: TGCAGCGTAATTACCTGGACAGGGGAGGGTGGCTACACCTTC. Protein: CSVITWTGEGGYTF. The full variable domain, with the rest looked up from reference TRBV29-1 and TRBJ1-2, is SAVISQKPSRDICQRGTSLTIQCQVDSQVTMMFWYRQQPGQSLTLIATANQGSEATYESGFVIDKFPISRPNLTFSTLTVSNMSPEDSSIYLCSVITWTGEGGYTFGSGTRLTVV.

The rearrangement links TRBV10-3 to TRBJ2-1; no firm D call. This CDR3 contains 12 residues. Germline values: CDR1 ENHRY, CDR2 SYGVKD. Trimming cost V 7 bases and J 7 bases, with 11 bases left between them. CDR3 bases: TGTGCCATCACCACATCTCTGAATGAGCAGTTCTTC. As protein: CAITTSLNEQFF.

This clone has just one count. V is TRBV4-2 and J is TRBJ1-5, with D tentatively TRBD1 (6 bases). The germline CDR1 and CDR2 sequences are LGHNA and YNFKEQ. V was pared by 4 bases and J by 2 bases, with 12 bases between. The CDR3 spans 15 residues. The CDR3 nucleotides are TGTGCCAGCAGCCCCGAGGGGGGCGGCAATCAGCCCCAGCATTTT. It specifies CASSPEGGGNQPQHF.

The rearrangement uses TRBV4-2 and TRBJ2-3; D uncertain. Per the germline V gene, CDR1 is LGHNA and CDR2 is YNFKEQ. V dropped 0 bases and J dropped 0 bases, with 7 bases sitting between them. The CDR3 contains 15 residues. CDR3 loop: CASSQDPSSTDTQYF. CDR3 nucleotides: TGTGCCAGCAGCCAAGATCCCTCAAGCACAGATACGCAGTATTTT.

The V gene is TRBV9, the J gene TRBJ2-5, with D possibly TRBD2 on 5 matching bases. Trimming took off 0 bases at V and 8 bases at J, with 11 bases between the two ends. The CDR3 sequence is 13 residues long. Germline assignment: CDR1 SGDLS and CDR2 YYNGEE. The CDR3 protein is CASSVEGGGTQYF. CDR3 coding DNA: TGTGCCAGCAGCGTAGAAGGAGGTGGTACCCAGTACTTC.